The clone carrying this T cell receptor (beta chain) was observed many times. Its cognate antigen is unknown. With 3 bases clipped from V and 6 bases from J, the junction kept 8 bases outside the gene matches. This CDR3 spans 15 amino acids. This record belongs to a study of CD8 T cells in ankylosing spondylitis. Findings and caveats of the study: It appeared that ankylosing spondylitis blood was characterized by a TCR beta motif of fewer than 10 highly homologous variants. With a CD8+ phenotype, disease-linked clones were relatively rare in peripheral blood. Past studies reported some motif variants in reactive arthritis synovial fluid and blood.

TCRdb re-derived calls from the 5' RACE reads in MiXCR, one entry per CDR3 protein. The table includes about 260,000 distinct CDR3 sequences, 20% to 30% detected once. This clonotype originated in a male donor with ankylosing spondylitis or in good health (not recorded which). Sequencing used blood, either unsorted or a sorted T cell fraction (not recorded which). The genes are TRBV12-3 or TRBV12-4 and TRBJ2-3; 8 bases are shared with TRBD2. CDR3 sequence: CASSFRTGGSDTQYF. The CDR3 region has the DNA TGTGCCAGCAGTTTCAGGACGGGGGGGAGTGATACGCAGTATTTT.